This paragraph covers one T cell receptor (beta chain) sequence. Its antigen is not known. Described time point: blood 4 weeks post-SBRT, at nephrectomy. Indicated treatment: 15 Gy SBRT to primary tumor, nephrectomy 4 weeks later. Nephrectomy followed 15 Gy stereotactic body radiation by 4 weeks. Clear cell pathology was present in this patient's renal cell carcinoma. The sample comes from a study of radiation and T cells in renal cell carcinoma. Study-level results: From baseline, blood top tumor clonotypes peaked at 2 weeks post-radiation.

Profiled with immunoSEQ multiplex PCR; TCRdb holds only in-frame clones, not every one. This table holds around 64,000 clones, about three quarters found once. The source material was blood, sampled from a patient whose treatment included radiotherapy and nephrectomy. The TCR originated in a man aged 55-75 years with renal cell carcinoma.

The CDR3 loop is CASSIPLSREIEKLFF. CDR3 bases: TGTGCCAGTAGTATCCCTTTGAGTAGGGAAATTGAAAAACTGTTTTTT. The chain is built from TRBV19 and TRBJ1-4; D remains unclear. V was shortened by 3 bases and J by 7 bases, with 18 bases between the two germline ends. Germline CDR1 reads LNHDA; CDR2 reads SQIVND (reference sequence). This CDR3 has 16 amino acids.